This T cell receptor (beta chain) was sequenced for a study of blood T cell repertoires in COVID-19. Study as a whole: Some COVID-19 samples were acute and others convalescent; all came from the United States, Italy and Spain. Sources were T cells, B-cell-depleted T cells, or PBMCs; the material itself was cDNA or gDNA.

Germline loops: CDR1 SGHKS, CDR2 YYEKEE (reference sequence). The CDR3 is made up of 14 amino acids. The J segment lost 7 bases and the V segment lost 3 bases, leaving 4 bases of the junction unmatched. As originally analysed: Amplification from reference gene primers served as the basis for estimated nucleated cell counts. Profiling relied on immunoSEQ multiplex PCR, and the TCRdb table lists in-frame clones only, not all of them. The DNA was the basis for D and trimming; V, J and clone size are from that table. The sample lists about 340,000 clones, over 70% seen once, with around 3% in the top ten.

This chain uses TRBV5-5 with TRBJ1-4; 9 bases map to TRBD1. What was sequenced was peripheral blood. The sequence came from a man aged 30-40 years with active or convalescent COVID-19. The CDR3 DNA reads TGTGCCAGCAGCTCCAGGACAGGGGCTGAAAAACTGTTTTTT. Protein product: CASSSRTGAEKLFF.